This TCR beta chain was documented in a study of cytomegalovirus exposure and HLA in healthy donors. Overall study context: Unique TCR beta sequences numbering approximately 120 million came from 150 million to 200 million T cells in an earlier analysis.

This clone has a single count. Its antigen is unknown. Regarding the study as a whole: Overall, roughly 160 TCR beta chains were annotated as cytomegalovirus-associated.

PCR amplification relied on 60 Vbeta primers (plus 13 Jbeta primers). Sequencing used immunoSEQ multiplex PCR; TCRdb keeps in-frame clones, though not all of them. The data show over 95,000 clones, with 74% seen just once and roughly 4.2% held by the top ten. The germline V gene encodes CDR1 MNHEY and CDR2 SMNVEV (reference sequence). CDR3 size: 15 residues. Unmatched junction bases numbered 16, after V lost 6 bases and J lost 9 bases. This chain joins TRBV27 and TRBJ1-1, with 7 bases aligning to TRBD1. This clonotype was sampled from a woman between 40 and 55 years old in good health and CMV-seropositive. Sequencing input: PBMCs. CDR3 nucleotide sequence: TGTGCCAGCAGGCCCCTCCCGACAGGGATTGGAAAAGCTTTCTTT. As protein: CASRPLPTGIGKAFF.